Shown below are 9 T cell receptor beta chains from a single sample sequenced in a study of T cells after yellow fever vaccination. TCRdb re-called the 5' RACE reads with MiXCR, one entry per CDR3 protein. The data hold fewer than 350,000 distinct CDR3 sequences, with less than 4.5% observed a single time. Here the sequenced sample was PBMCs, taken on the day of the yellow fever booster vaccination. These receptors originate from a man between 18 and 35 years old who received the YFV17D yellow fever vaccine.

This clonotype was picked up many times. CDR3 nucleotides: TGTGCCAGCAGACATACAGGGGATAAGAACACTGAAGCTTTCTTT. Protein sequence: CASRHTGDKNTEAFF. The chain links TRBV6-5 to TRBJ1-1, with TRBD1 identical over 7 bases. The CDR3 has 15 amino acids. The trim removed 6 bases at V and 1 base at J, leaving 8 bases unmatched. Germline assignment: CDR1 MNHEY and CDR2 SVGAGI.

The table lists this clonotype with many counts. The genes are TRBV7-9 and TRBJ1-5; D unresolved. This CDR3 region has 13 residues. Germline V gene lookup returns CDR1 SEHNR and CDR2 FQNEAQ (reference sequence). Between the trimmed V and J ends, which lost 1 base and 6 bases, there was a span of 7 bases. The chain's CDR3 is CASSLEGGQPQHF. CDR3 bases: TGTGCCAGCAGCTTAGAAGGCGGTCAGCCCCAGCATTTT.

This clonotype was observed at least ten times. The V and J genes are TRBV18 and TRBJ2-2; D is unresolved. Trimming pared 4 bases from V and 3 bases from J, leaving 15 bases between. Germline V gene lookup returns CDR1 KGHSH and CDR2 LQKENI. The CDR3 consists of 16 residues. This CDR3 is CASSLKGKKDTGELFF. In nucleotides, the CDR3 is TGTGCCAGCTCACTGAAAGGCAAAAAGGACACCGGGGAGCTGTTTTTT.

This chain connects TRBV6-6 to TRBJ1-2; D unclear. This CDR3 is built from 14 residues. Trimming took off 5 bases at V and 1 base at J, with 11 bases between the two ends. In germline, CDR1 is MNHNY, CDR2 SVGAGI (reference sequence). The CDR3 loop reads CASSKGRINYGYTF. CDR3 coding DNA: TGTGCCAGCAGTAAAGGACGGATTAACTATGGCTACACCTTC.

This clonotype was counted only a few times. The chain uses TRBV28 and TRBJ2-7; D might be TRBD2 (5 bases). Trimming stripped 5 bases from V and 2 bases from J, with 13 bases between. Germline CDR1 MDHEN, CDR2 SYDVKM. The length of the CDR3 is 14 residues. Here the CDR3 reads CASSGSEGAYEQYV. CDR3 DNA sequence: TGTGCCAGCAGTGGGTCAGAGGGCGCCTACGAGCAGTACGTC.

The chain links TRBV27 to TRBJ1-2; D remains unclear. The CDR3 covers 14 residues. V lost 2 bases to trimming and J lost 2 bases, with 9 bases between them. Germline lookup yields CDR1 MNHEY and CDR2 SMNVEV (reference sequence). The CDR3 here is CASSLQGSNYGYTF. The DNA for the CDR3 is TGTGCCAGCAGTTTACAAGGGTCAAACTATGGCTACACCTTC.

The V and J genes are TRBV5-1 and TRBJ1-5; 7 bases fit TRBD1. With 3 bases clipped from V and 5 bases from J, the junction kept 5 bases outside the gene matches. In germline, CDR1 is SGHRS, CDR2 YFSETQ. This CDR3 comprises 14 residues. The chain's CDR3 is CASSSTGTDQPQHF. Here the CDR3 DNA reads TGCGCCAGCAGCTCGACAGGGACGGATCAGCCCCAGCATTTT. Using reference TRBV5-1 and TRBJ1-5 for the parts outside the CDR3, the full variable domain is KAGVTQTPRYLIKTRGQQVTLSCSPISGHRSVSWYQQTPGQGLQFLFEYFSETQRNKGNFPGRFSGRQFSNSRSEMNVSTLELGDSALYLCASSSTGTDQPQHFGDGTRLSIL.

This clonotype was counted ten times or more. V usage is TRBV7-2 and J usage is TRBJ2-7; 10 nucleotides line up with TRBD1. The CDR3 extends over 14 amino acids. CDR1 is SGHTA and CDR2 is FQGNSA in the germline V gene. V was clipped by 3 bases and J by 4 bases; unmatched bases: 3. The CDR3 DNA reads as TGTGCCAGCAGCTTGTCGGGACAGGGGTACGAGCAGTACGTC. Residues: CASSLSGQGYEQYV.

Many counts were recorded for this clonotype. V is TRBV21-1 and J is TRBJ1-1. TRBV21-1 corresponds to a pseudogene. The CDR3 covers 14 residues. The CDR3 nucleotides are TGTGTCCCTCTTCTAGACACGGCGAACACTGAAGCTTTCTTT. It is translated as CVPLLDTANTEAFF.